One and the same sample provided the 18 T cell receptor beta chains below, sequenced in a study of T-cell reconstitution after alpha-beta-depleted transplantation in children. The library targeted TCRbeta and was prepared with unique molecular identifiers. TCRdb passed the PCR reads through MiXCR, listing each CDR3 protein once. The sample has approximately 91,000 distinct CDR3 sequences, 8% to 9% seen once. The sample in question was PBMCs from the stem cell graft donor, obtained from the stem cell graft. Receptors originate from a human donor who donated a stem cell graft to a child with congenital amegakaryocytic thrombocytopenia.

The sample holds one count of this clonotype. The chain links TRBV20-1 to TRBJ1-5; D unresolved. The CDR3 spans 15 residues. Germline-derived CDR1 and CDR2 are DFQATT and SNEGSKA (reference sequence). The V end lost 3 bases, the J end lost 2 bases, and 14 bases lay between the germline ends. CDR3 residues: CSASRTGFGNQPQHF. The CDR3 DNA follows: TGCAGTGCTAGTCGGACGGGATTCGGCAATCAGCCCCAGCATTTT.

At least ten counts were recorded for this clonotype. This rearrangement joins TRBV5-1 to TRBJ1-1, with TRBD1 matching 7 bases. CDR1 is SGHRS, CDR2 YFSETQ, per germline. The CDR3 sequence is 15 residues long. V lost 0 bases, J lost 4 bases, and 6 bases stayed unmatched. CDR3 nucleotide sequence: TGCGCCAGCAGCTTGGCAGGGGGAAGGGGCACTGAAGCTTTCTTT. This encodes CASSLAGGRGTEAFF. The full variable domain, with the rest looked up from reference TRBV5-1 and TRBJ1-1, is KAGVTQTPRYLIKTRGQQVTLSCSPISGHRSVSWYQQTPGQGLQFLFEYFSETQRNKGNFPGRFSGRQFSNSRSEMNVSTLELGDSALYLCASSLAGGRGTEAFFGQGTRLTVV.

This clonotype was observed many times. The J gene is TRBJ2-3, the V gene TRBV20-1; D is possibly TRBD2 (6 bases). V lost 3 bases, J lost 4 bases, and 11 bases lay in between. CDR1 DFQATT and CDR2 SNEGSKA come from the germline V gene (reference sequence). The CDR3 contains 13 residues. The CDR3: CSASLAGPDTQYF. The CDR3 region has the DNA TGCAGTGCTAGTTTGGCGGGGCCAGATACGCAGTATTTT.

Many counts were recorded for this clonotype. This sequence joins TRBV5-1 and TRBJ1-5; D is ambiguous. Deletions cut 1 base from V and 0 bases from J, with 8 bases between. Germline-derived CDR1 and CDR2 are SGHRS and YFSETQ. This CDR3 spans 15 amino acids. In DNA form, the CDR3 reads TGCGCCAGCAGCTTGCATGGAGATAGCAATCAGCCCCAGCATTTT. It translates to CASSLHGDSNQPQHF.

This clonotype was detected many times. The chain recombines TRBV29-1 with TRBJ2-1; TRBD2 matches at 10 bases. The CDR3 runs 14 residues. Trimming at V came to 5 bases and at J to 5 bases, leaving 6 bases not matched to a gene. Germline CDR1 is SQVTM and CDR2 is ANQGSEA. CDR3 nucleotides: TGCAGCGTTCTTGGAGCGGGAGGGGACAATGAGCAGTTCTTC. It is translated as CSVLGAGGDNEQFF.

This clonotype was seen at least ten times. This chain links TRBV20-1 with TRBJ1-1; D perhaps matches TRBD1 (5 bases). This CDR3 region has 13 residues. V lost 6 bases and J lost 7, with 18 bases in between. In germline, CDR1 is DFQATT, CDR2 SNEGSKA (reference sequence). The CDR3 sequence: CSALFRTRGEAFF. The CDR3 DNA reads as TGCAGTGCCCTTTTCCGGACAAGGGGTGAAGCTTTCTTT.

This clonotype was detected ten times or more. This chain links TRBV6-5 with TRBJ2-3; D gene ambiguous. CDR1 is MNHEY and CDR2 is SVGAGI in the germline V gene. The V gene lost 6 bases and the J gene lost 5 bases, with 18 bases spanning the gap. There are 15 residues in the CDR3. CDR3 sequence: CASRIRWMGGDTQYF. CDR3 sequence (DNA): TGTGCCAGCAGAATTAGGTGGATGGGTGGAGATACGCAGTATTTT.

This clonotype has a count of ten or more. The CDR3 reads CASSLLSGEDYGYTF. The CDR3 coding sequence is TGTGCCAGCAGCTTACTATCCGGGGAGGACTATGGCTACACCTTC. This chain uses TRBV5-5 with TRBJ1-2; no definite D call. CDR1 is SGHKS, CDR2 YYEKEE, per germline (reference sequence). The length of the CDR3 is 15 residues. Trimming cost V 2 bases and J 3 bases, with 14 bases left between them. Variable domain in full (rest from reference TRBV5-5 and TRBJ1-2): DAGVTQSPTHLIKTRGQQVTLRCSPISGHKSVSWYQQVLGQGPQFIFQYYEKEERGRGNFPDRFSARQFPNYSSELNVNALLLGDSALYLCASSLLSGEDYGYTFGSGTRLTVV.

This clonotype occurred many times. The rearrangement joins TRBV20-1 to TRBJ2-3; D unresolved. With 6 bases removed from V and 2 bases from J, the gap between germline ends came to 12 bases. Germline V gene lookup returns CDR1 DFQATT and CDR2 SNEGSKA (reference sequence). The CDR3 loop spans 13 amino acids. CDR3 coding DNA: TGCAGTGCAACCCACCCGTACACAGATACGCAGTATTTT. It codes for CSATHPYTDTQYF.

This clonotype was counted ten times or more. The genes are TRBV27 and TRBJ2-2; D not resolved. Trimming took off 1 base at V and 0 bases at J, with 9 bases between the two ends. Germline CDR1 is MNHEY and CDR2 is SMNVEV (reference sequence). The CDR3 is 16 amino acids. For the CDR3, the DNA is TGTGCCAGCAGTTTATTAGGGTTTGCGAACACCGGGGAGCTGTTTTTT. It specifies CASSLLGFANTGELFF.

Many counts were recorded for this clonotype. This chain joins TRBV5-1 and TRBJ1-4; no firm D call. Trimming left V 4 bases short and J 6 bases short, with 13 bases between. This CDR3 contains 14 residues. CDR1 and CDR2 (germline): SGHRS, YFSETQ. CDR3 in amino acids: CASSGGNRDEKLFF. In DNA form, the CDR3 reads TGCGCCAGCAGCGGTGGTAACCGTGATGAAAAACTGTTTTTT. Filled out from reference TRBV5-1 and TRBJ1-4, the complete variable domain reads KAGVTQTPRYLIKTRGQQVTLSCSPISGHRSVSWYQQTPGQGLQFLFEYFSETQRNKGNFPGRFSGRQFSNSRSEMNVSTLELGDSALYLCASSGGNRDEKLFFGSGTQLSVL.

This rearrangement joins TRBV20-1 to TRBJ1-6; possibly TRBD1 for D (6 bases). V was trimmed by 2 bases and J by 10 bases, leaving 12 bases between them. CDR3 length: 13 residues. Looked up from germline, CDR1 is DFQATT and CDR2 is SNEGSKA (reference sequence). CDR3 nucleotides: TGCAGTGCTAGATTGGACAGAACCTCACCCCTCCACTTT. It is translated as CSARLDRTSPLHF.

This clonotype came up a few times. It may be a read error: a sequence one base away is much more abundant. The V and J genes are TRBV20-1 and TRBJ1-4; 8 nucleotides line up with TRBD1. The CDR3 loop spans 17 amino acids. Germline V gene sequence: CDR1 DFQATT, CDR2 SNEGSKA (reference sequence). The DNA of the CDR3 is TGCTGTGCTAGAGCCCTAAGGACAGGGTGGGGGAATGAAAAACTGTTTTTT. It is translated as CCARALRTGWGNEKLFF.

This clonotype was seen at least ten times. The rearrangement uses TRBV5-1 and TRBJ2-1; maybe TRBD2 (5 bases). Germline CDR1 SGHRS, CDR2 YFSETQ. The CDR3 is 13 amino acids. V lost 3 bases and J lost 12, with 16 bases in between. CDR3 coding DNA: TGCGCCAGCAGCTCGGGATATAGGAGCCGGCAGTTCTTC. Its translation is CASSSGYRSRQFF.

V and J are TRBV5-1 and TRBJ2-7, with 9 bases lining up with TRBD1. The V segment lost 4 bases and the J segment 5 bases; nucleotides outside the gene matches: 7. CDR1 is SGHRS and CDR2 is YFSETQ in the germline V gene. The CDR3 spans 14 residues. The CDR3 bases are TGCGCCAGCAGCCCCTCCGGGACAGGGAACGAGCAGTACTTC. Its translation is CASSPSGTGNEQYF. Combining the CDR3 with reference TRBV5-1 and TRBJ2-7 gives the whole variable domain KAGVTQTPRYLIKTRGQQVTLSCSPISGHRSVSWYQQTPGQGLQFLFEYFSETQRNKGNFPGRFSGRQFSNSRSEMNVSTLELGDSALYLCASSPSGTGNEQYFGPGTRLTVT.

This clonotype has at least ten counts. This chain links TRBV13 with TRBJ2-7; unclear D gene. The CDR3 length is 14 residues. V lost 0 bases and J 2 bases, leaving 8 bases between the germline ends. CDR1 is PRHDT and CDR2 is FYEKMQ in the germline V gene (reference sequence). CDR3 DNA: TGTGCCAGCAGCTTAGGCCCCTCTACCTACGAGCAGTACTTC. Protein product: CASSLGPSTYEQYF.

This clonotype was seen many times. The CDR3 loop is CSARNRGGSSITEAFF. The CDR3 nucleotides are TGCAGTGCTAGGAACAGGGGAGGGTCGTCGATAACTGAAGCTTTCTTT. The rearrangement joins TRBV20-1 to TRBJ1-1, with 7 bases lining up with TRBD1. The CDR3 runs to 16 residues. The V gene's germline CDR1 is DFQATT and CDR2 SNEGSKA (reference sequence). V lost 3 bases and J lost 5; bases outside the gene matches: 15.

This clonotype appeared many times. The chain links TRBV6-5 to TRBJ1-6, with 7 positions matching TRBD1. The germline CDR1 and CDR2 sequences are MNHEY and SVGAGI. This CDR3 has 16 residues. Trimming cost V 6 bases and J 3 bases; bases outside gene matches: 8. The CDR3 bases are TGTGCCAGCAGGGGGACAGCTAACTTCTATAATTCACCCCTCCACTTT. The encoded protein is CASRGTANFYNSPLHF.